This TCR beta chain comes out of a study of T cell changes during pregnancy in multiple sclerosis. The CDR3 consists of 14 residues. Trimming took 3 bases from V and 2 from J; bases not matched to a gene: 1. The germline CDR1 and CDR2 sequences are MNHEY and SMNVEV (reference sequence). Data came from immunoSEQ multiplex PCR; TCRdb stores just in-frame clones and leaves some out. The sample includes about 100,000 clones, almost 95% seen only once; the top ten take more than 0.8%. Sequenced material: peripheral blood, taken before pregnancy. The gene calls are TRBV27 and TRBJ2-1; 7 bases are shared with TRBD2. The receptor's source is a female donor with multiple sclerosis, enrolled in a pregnancy study. The CDR3 loop reads CASSFRGAYNEQFF. In DNA, the CDR3 is TGTGCCAGCAGTTTTCGGGGGGCCTACAATGAGCAGTTCTTC.